This T cell receptor beta chain was documented in a study of shared clonotypes between healthy human individuals (TCRdb year 2020). A note on the overall study: The cohort comprised two women and a few men aged 18 to 49 years. Per donor, three plates each were used for CD4 naive and CD4 memory, two for CD8 naive, and one for CD8 memory. Libraries were prepared and TCR repertoires were sequenced by different laboratories using diverse techniques, in order to increase sequencing depth and limit assay-specific biases. The study deeply sequenced blood TCR repertoires of about 5 healthy adults to estimate repertoire size and the extent of clonotype sharing between individuals. Per donor, leukapheresis produced somewhere between about 0.9 and 10 billion PBMCs. Points the paper makes about the study in general: Only blood was sampled, and tissue TCR repertoires likely differ from those in blood. Larger estimated clonotype richness was generally found for naive subsets than for memory subsets. Even with the large sequencing depth, rarefaction of the sorted-subset datasets indicated that sequencing was incomplete. Compared with non-shared clonotypes, clonotypes shared by all four sorted-subset donors had higher generation probabilities. The genetic and exposure-history diversity represented was limited by the small number of donors. Pairwise subsampling indicated that sequencing depth was expected to affect the degree of clonotype sharing among donors. When several donors were compared, the shared fraction of clonotypes was approximately 5% for naive CD4, around 4% for naive CD8, more than 2% for memory CD4, and 0.4% for memory CD8.

TCR CDR3 regions were amplified from genomic DNA by multiplex PCR using the deep immunoSEQ assay. Extracted genomic DNA from each cell subset was distributed evenly across all wells of several immunoSEQ 96-well plates, and each plate was treated as a replicate. For sorted subsets, roughly 0.2 ug genomic DNA, equal to tens of thousands of T cell genomes, was loaded into each replicate PCR. The purified libraries were quantified using a Qubit 3.0 fluorometer, sized with a Bioanalyzer 2100, and then quantified again using the KAPA Library Quantification kit. A separate single-read 150-cycle Illumina NextSeq 550 flow cell was used to sequence each immunoSEQ 96-well plate. The study's processing was this. Because the immunoSEQ output included only junctional sequences and no quality scores, the filtering could not be the same as the filtering used for full-length reads. Sequences were annotated with PyIR, a Python wrapper for IgBLAST v1.9, using IMGT germline references to assign V/J genes and CDR3. Any read was removed if the V/J assignment was weak (E-value above 1e-6), the CDR3 was missing, or the read contained stop codons, out-of-frame junctions, or ambiguous translated residues. V3J clonotypes were defined as sequences sharing an identical inferred V gene, J gene, and CDR3 amino acid sequence. The percentage overlap between two repertoires was calculated by dividing the number of shared unique clonotypes by the size of the smaller repertoire. Three approaches were used to assess repertoire richness: RTK rarefaction, the Chao1 estimator, and Recon v2.1 estimates of unobserved clonotypes. Generation probabilities were computed with OLGA for all TCRbeta clonotypes obtained by the gDNA method from several donors. TCRdb took this table from immuneACCESS and kept in-frame rearrangements with V and J called. Such tables lack part of the clones; where checked against another copy, unresolved V genes explain under half of the gap, and the rest is unexplained. The V and J calls and clone size are taken from that table; D and trimming were inferred from the DNA. Recorded for this sample are millions of clones; roughly 96% of them occurred a single time. The biggest ten clones account for 0.13% of the sample.

The donors were healthy, HIV-negative adults with no recently reported acute infections or vaccinations. Every donor was a Caucasian adult residing in Nashville, Tennessee, USA. Magnetic negative selection was used to enrich CD4+ T cells, after which naive cells were positively selected on CD45RA and the negative fraction became the memory subset. Blood was collected by leukapheresis, and PBMCs were isolated by Ficoll-Histopaque density gradient centrifugation and then cryopreserved in liquid nitrogen vapor phase. Analytical flow cytometry was used to check the purity and quantity of every magnetically sorted T cell population. Genomic DNA was isolated from every sorted fraction and measured by UV absorbance on a Nanodrop 2000c. In regard to this clone: Its antigen is currently not known. Within one base of it there is no much larger clone, and no base qualities were kept.

The specimen sequenced was naive CD4+ T cells sorted from blood. The label giving this sample's cell subset or site can be read as: CD45RA+ positively selected. The sequence was obtained from a man younger than 35 in good health.

The sequenced DNA: TGTGCCAGCAGTGCTGGGACAGGGTTCACCGGGGAGCTGTTTTTT. Its coded protein is CASSAGTGFTGELFF. The V and J segments used are TRBV27 and TRBJ2-2; 9 bases in the junction line up with TRBD1. CDR1 and CDR2 are read off the germline V gene (reference sequence) as MNHEY and SMNVEV. V is trimmed back by 5 bases and J by 4 bases, and the junction contains 5 bases that no gene match accounts for. The CDR3 measures 15 amino acids from cysteine to phenylalanine. The only DNA kept is the CDR3, 45 bases in frame from the first base.